This is a list of T cell receptor beta chains from one sample in a study of cytomegalovirus exposure and HLA in healthy donors. Assay used: immunoSEQ multiplex PCR; TCRdb lists only in-frame clones, some missing. This table holds more than 65,000 clones, roughly 85% found once. Specimen: PBMCs. The receptors originated from a female donor in good health and CMV-seronegative. The CDR3 runs from the conserved cysteine through the conserved F or W. The order of the fields is V gene, D gene, J gene, CDR3 length, clone size, CDR3 protein, CDR3 DNA. D genes are given only for firm matches. Some rows have no size entry. The others give once, few or many, or a class for an expanded clone.

v_gene: TRBV18
d_gene: TRBD1
j_gene: TRBJ1-4
len: 16
abundance: NA
CDR3aa: CASSPMKGARSEKLFF
CDR3nt: TGTGCCAGCTCACCAATGAAGGGGGCGCGGTCTGAAAAACTGTTTTTT

v_gene: TRBV4-3
d_gene: NA
j_gene: TRBJ2-3
len: 15
abundance: once
CDR3aa: CASSQGLASTDTQYF
CDR3nt: TGCGCCAGCAGCCAAGGCCTAGCGAGCACAGATACGCAGTATTTT

v_gene: TRBV7-3
d_gene: TRBD2
j_gene: TRBJ2-1
len: 13
abundance: NA
CDR3aa: CASSQRNSGEQFF
CDR3nt: TGTGCCAGCAGCCAACGCAATAGCGGGGAGCAGTTCTTC

v_gene: TRBV2
d_gene: TRBD2
j_gene: TRBJ2-2
len: 13
abundance: NA
CDR3aa: CASSVTSPGELFF
CDR3nt: TGTGCCAGCAGTGTGACTAGCCCCGGGGAGCTGTTTTTT

v_gene: TRBV7-9
d_gene: NA
j_gene: TRBJ2-3
len: 14
abundance: NA
CDR3aa: CASSSSGHTDTQYF
CDR3nt: TGTGCCAGCAGCTCGAGCGGGCACACAGATACGCAGTATTTT

v_gene: TRBV7-8
d_gene: NA
j_gene: TRBJ2-5
len: 14
abundance: NA
CDR3aa: CASSLEGGQETQYF
CDR3nt: TGTGCCAGCAGCTTAGAAGGCGGCCAAGAGACCCAGTACTTC

v_gene: TRBV7-9
d_gene: TRBD1
j_gene: TRBJ1-4
len: 14
abundance: few
CDR3aa: CASSPGQGYEKLFF
CDR3nt: TGTGCCAGCAGCCCGGGACAGGGGTATGAAAAACTGTTTTTT

v_gene: TRBV7-3
d_gene: NA
j_gene: TRBJ2-1
len: 12
abundance: few
CDR3aa: CASSSGTTVQFF
CDR3nt: TGTGCCAGCAGCTCCGGGACAACGGTGCAGTTCTTC

v_gene: TRBV5-4
d_gene: TRBD1
j_gene: TRBJ2-1
len: 17
abundance: few
CDR3aa: CASSRRKGTGEVREQFF
CDR3nt: TGTGCCAGCAGCCGGAGGAAAGGGACAGGGGAAGTAAGAGAGCAGTTCTTC

v_gene: TRBV29-1
d_gene: NA
j_gene: TRBJ2-7
len: 13
abundance: NA
CDR3aa: CSVGIGRGPEQYF
CDR3nt: TGCAGCGTGGGTATTGGGCGGGGCCCCGAGCAGTACTTC

v_gene: TRBV7-2
d_gene: TRBD2
j_gene: TRBJ2-1
len: 15
abundance: NA
CDR3aa: CASSLSSGGADEQFF
CDR3nt: TGTGCCAGCAGCTTATCTAGCGGGGGGGCCGATGAGCAGTTCTTC

v_gene: TRBV28
d_gene: NA
j_gene: TRBJ1-2
len: 12
abundance: NA
CDR3aa: CASSLEYYGYTF
CDR3nt: TGTGCCAGCAGTTTGGAGTACTATGGCTACACCTTC

v_gene: TRBV11-2
d_gene: TRBD1
j_gene: TRBJ2-7
len: 14
abundance: NA
CDR3aa: CASSLSRQGYEQYF
CDR3nt: TGTGCCAGCAGCTTATCCCGACAGGGCTACGAGCAGTACTTC

v_gene: TRBV11-2
d_gene: TRBD2
j_gene: TRBJ2-6
len: 17
abundance: NA
CDR3aa: CASSLGGGTSGANVLTF
CDR3nt: TGTGCCAGCAGCTTAGGGGGGGGGACCTCTGGGGCCAACGTCCTGACTTTC

v_gene: TRBV6-5
d_gene: TRBD2
j_gene: TRBJ2-5
len: 16
abundance: NA
CDR3aa: CASSYRPSGRSETQYF
CDR3nt: TGTGCCAGCAGTTACAGGCCCAGCGGGAGGTCGGAGACCCAGTACTTC

v_gene: TRBV6-6
d_gene: TRBD2
j_gene: TRBJ2-4
len: 14
abundance: NA
CDR3aa: CASRTTSGKNIQYF
CDR3nt: TGTGCCAGCAGAACGACTAGCGGTAAAAACATTCAGTACTTC

v_gene: TRBV18
d_gene: TRBD1
j_gene: TRBJ1-1
len: 14
abundance: NA
CDR3aa: CASSPGTGNTEAFF
CDR3nt: TGTGCCAGCTCACCAGGGACAGGGAACACTGAAGCTTTCTTT

v_gene: TRBV30
d_gene: TRBD1
j_gene: TRBJ2-5
len: 14
abundance: once
CDR3aa: CACNRGPGGETQYF
CDR3nt: TGTGCCTGTAACAGGGGCCCAGGGGGAGAGACCCAGTACTTC

v_gene: TRBV7-7
d_gene: NA
j_gene: TRBJ1-2
len: 13
abundance: NA
CDR3aa: CASSLEWRDGYTF
CDR3nt: TGTGCTAGCAGCTTAGAATGGCGGGACGGCTACACCTTC

v_gene: TRBV10-3
d_gene: TRBD1
j_gene: TRBJ1-1
len: 13
abundance: NA
CDR3aa: CAIRDREFGEAFF
CDR3nt: TGTGCCATCAGGGACAGGGAGTTCGGTGAAGCTTTCTTT

v_gene: TRBV6-5
d_gene: TRBD2
j_gene: TRBJ2-7
len: 16
abundance: NA
CDR3aa: CASSYSGLVGTYEQYF
CDR3nt: TGTGCCAGCAGTTACTCGGGACTAGTGGGCACCTACGAGCAGTACTTC

v_gene: TRBV4-1
d_gene: NA
j_gene: TRBJ2-3
len: 17
abundance: NA
CDR3aa: CASSRGPAEGLADTQYF
CDR3nt: TGCGCCAGCAGCCGAGGACCTGCGGAGGGGTTGGCAGATACGCAGTATTTT

v_gene: TRBV11-2
d_gene: NA
j_gene: TRBJ2-5
len: 14
abundance: NA
CDR3aa: CASSLVRGIETQYF
CDR3nt: TGTGCCAGCAGCTTAGTGCGAGGGATTGAGACCCAGTACTTC

v_gene: TRBV7-9
d_gene: NA
j_gene: TRBJ1-2
len: 13
abundance: NA
CDR3aa: CASSFVGNYGYTF
CDR3nt: TGTGCCAGCAGCTTTGTCGGTAACTATGGCTACACCTTC

v_gene: TRBV30
d_gene: TRBD1
j_gene: TRBJ1-4
len: 13
abundance: NA
CDR3aa: CASGQGANEKLFF
CDR3nt: TGTGCCTCAGGACAGGGGGCTAATGAAAAACTGTTTTTT

v_gene: TRBV28
d_gene: NA
j_gene: TRBJ1-6
len: 14
abundance: NA
CDR3aa: CASTLGGINSPLHF
CDR3nt: TGTGCCAGCACCCTCGGGGGAATTAATTCACCCCTCCACTTT

v_gene: TRBV9
d_gene: NA
j_gene: TRBJ1-1
len: 17
abundance: NA
CDR3aa: CASSVGPGGRTNTEAFF
CDR3nt: TGTGCCAGCAGCGTTGGGCCCGGGGGGAGAACGAACACTGAAGCTTTCTTT

v_gene: TRBV30
d_gene: TRBD1
j_gene: TRBJ2-3
len: 14
abundance: NA
CDR3aa: CAWSRDRGTDTQYF
CDR3nt: TGTGCCTGGAGTAGGGACAGGGGGACAGATACGCAGTATTTT

v_gene: TRBV6-5
d_gene: TRBD1
j_gene: TRBJ2-3
len: 14
abundance: NA
CDR3aa: CASSLDRGADTQYF
CDR3nt: TGTGCCAGCAGCCTTGACAGGGGGGCAGATACGCAGTATTTT

v_gene: TRBV5-4
d_gene: TRBD1
j_gene: TRBJ1-1
len: 14
abundance: NA
CDR3aa: CASSGTGRATEAFF
CDR3nt: TGTGCCAGCAGCGGGACAGGGCGGGCCACTGAAGCTTTCTTT

v_gene: TRBV6-5
d_gene: TRBD1
j_gene: TRBJ1-1
len: 14
abundance: NA
CDR3aa: CASSTVQGYTEAFF
CDR3nt: TGTGCCAGCAGTACCGTACAGGGGTACACTGAAGCTTTCTTT

v_gene: TRBV5-1
d_gene: NA
j_gene: TRBJ2-2
len: 15
abundance: NA
CDR3aa: CASSFTTANTGELFF
CDR3nt: TGCGCCAGCAGCTTTACTACCGCGAACACCGGGGAGCTGTTTTTT

v_gene: TRBV29-1
d_gene: TRBD1
j_gene: TRBJ1-1
len: 14
abundance: NA
CDR3aa: CSVGGGTANTEAFF
CDR3nt: TGCAGCGTTGGAGGGGGGACAGCAAATACTGAAGCTTTCTTT

v_gene: TRBV11-3
d_gene: TRBD1
j_gene: TRBJ2-6
len: 17
abundance: NA
CDR3aa: CASSLKGTGTGANVLTF
CDR3nt: TGTGCCAGCAGCCTAAAGGGGACAGGGACTGGGGCCAACGTCCTGACTTTC

v_gene: TRBV7-9
d_gene: NA
j_gene: TRBJ1-2
len: 16
abundance: NA
CDR3aa: CSSSPTGTYFNYGYTF
CDR3nt: TGTTCCAGCAGCCCGACGGGGACATATTTTAACTATGGCTACACCTTC

v_gene: TRBV28
d_gene: TRBD1
j_gene: TRBJ2-7
len: 14
abundance: NA
CDR3aa: CASTLAGGIYEQYF
CDR3nt: TGTGCCAGCACTTTGGCAGGGGGCATCTACGAGCAGTACTTC

v_gene: TRBV27
d_gene: TRBD2
j_gene: TRBJ2-1
len: 15
abundance: NA
CDR3aa: CASSLRREGYNEQFF
CDR3nt: TGTGCCAGCAGTTTACGGCGGGAGGGTTACAATGAGCAGTTCTTC

v_gene: TRBV20-1
d_gene: NA
j_gene: TRBJ2-7
len: 11
abundance: NA
CDR3aa: CSGREGPEQYF
CDR3nt: TGCAGTGGACGAGAGGGCCCCGAGCAGTACTTC

v_gene: TRBV18
d_gene: NA
j_gene: TRBJ1-4
len: 13
abundance: NA
CDR3aa: CASSPNDEGKLFF
CDR3nt: TGTGCCAGCTCACCAAACGACGAGGGAAAACTGTTTTTT

v_gene: TRBV13
d_gene: TRBD2
j_gene: TRBJ2-7
len: 15
abundance: NA
CDR3aa: CASSLARTSGYEQYF
CDR3nt: TGTGCCAGCAGCTTAGCTAGGACTAGCGGATACGAGCAGTACTTC